This T cell receptor beta chain was documented in a study of blood T cell repertoires in COVID-19. This clone was counted ten times or more. The CDR3 has 15 residues. Trimming left V 6 bases short and J 2 bases short, with 17 bases between. CDR1 is MNHEY and CDR2 is SVGAGI in the germline V gene. Study processing details: The authors estimated nucleated cell counts from reference gene primer amplification. Using immunoSEQ multiplex PCR, the repertoire was profiled, and TCRdb retains in-frame clones only, with some absent. V, J and clone size reflect that table, while D and trimming were determined from the DNA. This table has 190,000 or so clones, approximately 90% appearing once.

The clonotype was recovered from a man between 18 and 35 years old with acute COVID-19. V is TRBV6-5 and J is TRBJ2-7; D gene ambiguous. Sequencing was performed on PBMCs or T cells enriched from blood (not recorded which). CDR3 sequence (DNA): TGTGCCAGCAGGAAAGTAGTCCCAAATGCCTACGAGCAGTACTTC. Translated: CASRKVVPNAYEQYF.